This T cell receptor beta chain comes out of a study of T cell changes during pregnancy in multiple sclerosis. The repertoire was sequenced with immunoSEQ multiplex PCR; TCRdb's copy has only in-frame clones and lacks some. The data hold 55,000 to 75,000 clones, with around 92% observed a single time. Germline V lookup: CDR1 SSHAT, CDR2 FNYEAQ (reference sequence). This CDR3 comprises 13 residues. Deletions cut 6 bases from V and 7 bases from J, with 13 bases between. The chain has TRBV7-7 and TRBJ1-5; D is perhaps TRBD1 (5 bases). This TCR came from a female donor with multiple sclerosis, enrolled in a pregnancy study. Sequences were derived from peripheral blood, sampled after pregnancy. The CDR3 protein is CASSGGRGQPQHF. The CDR3, as DNA: TGTGCCAGCAGTGGAGGCCGGGGGCAGCCCCAGCATTTT.